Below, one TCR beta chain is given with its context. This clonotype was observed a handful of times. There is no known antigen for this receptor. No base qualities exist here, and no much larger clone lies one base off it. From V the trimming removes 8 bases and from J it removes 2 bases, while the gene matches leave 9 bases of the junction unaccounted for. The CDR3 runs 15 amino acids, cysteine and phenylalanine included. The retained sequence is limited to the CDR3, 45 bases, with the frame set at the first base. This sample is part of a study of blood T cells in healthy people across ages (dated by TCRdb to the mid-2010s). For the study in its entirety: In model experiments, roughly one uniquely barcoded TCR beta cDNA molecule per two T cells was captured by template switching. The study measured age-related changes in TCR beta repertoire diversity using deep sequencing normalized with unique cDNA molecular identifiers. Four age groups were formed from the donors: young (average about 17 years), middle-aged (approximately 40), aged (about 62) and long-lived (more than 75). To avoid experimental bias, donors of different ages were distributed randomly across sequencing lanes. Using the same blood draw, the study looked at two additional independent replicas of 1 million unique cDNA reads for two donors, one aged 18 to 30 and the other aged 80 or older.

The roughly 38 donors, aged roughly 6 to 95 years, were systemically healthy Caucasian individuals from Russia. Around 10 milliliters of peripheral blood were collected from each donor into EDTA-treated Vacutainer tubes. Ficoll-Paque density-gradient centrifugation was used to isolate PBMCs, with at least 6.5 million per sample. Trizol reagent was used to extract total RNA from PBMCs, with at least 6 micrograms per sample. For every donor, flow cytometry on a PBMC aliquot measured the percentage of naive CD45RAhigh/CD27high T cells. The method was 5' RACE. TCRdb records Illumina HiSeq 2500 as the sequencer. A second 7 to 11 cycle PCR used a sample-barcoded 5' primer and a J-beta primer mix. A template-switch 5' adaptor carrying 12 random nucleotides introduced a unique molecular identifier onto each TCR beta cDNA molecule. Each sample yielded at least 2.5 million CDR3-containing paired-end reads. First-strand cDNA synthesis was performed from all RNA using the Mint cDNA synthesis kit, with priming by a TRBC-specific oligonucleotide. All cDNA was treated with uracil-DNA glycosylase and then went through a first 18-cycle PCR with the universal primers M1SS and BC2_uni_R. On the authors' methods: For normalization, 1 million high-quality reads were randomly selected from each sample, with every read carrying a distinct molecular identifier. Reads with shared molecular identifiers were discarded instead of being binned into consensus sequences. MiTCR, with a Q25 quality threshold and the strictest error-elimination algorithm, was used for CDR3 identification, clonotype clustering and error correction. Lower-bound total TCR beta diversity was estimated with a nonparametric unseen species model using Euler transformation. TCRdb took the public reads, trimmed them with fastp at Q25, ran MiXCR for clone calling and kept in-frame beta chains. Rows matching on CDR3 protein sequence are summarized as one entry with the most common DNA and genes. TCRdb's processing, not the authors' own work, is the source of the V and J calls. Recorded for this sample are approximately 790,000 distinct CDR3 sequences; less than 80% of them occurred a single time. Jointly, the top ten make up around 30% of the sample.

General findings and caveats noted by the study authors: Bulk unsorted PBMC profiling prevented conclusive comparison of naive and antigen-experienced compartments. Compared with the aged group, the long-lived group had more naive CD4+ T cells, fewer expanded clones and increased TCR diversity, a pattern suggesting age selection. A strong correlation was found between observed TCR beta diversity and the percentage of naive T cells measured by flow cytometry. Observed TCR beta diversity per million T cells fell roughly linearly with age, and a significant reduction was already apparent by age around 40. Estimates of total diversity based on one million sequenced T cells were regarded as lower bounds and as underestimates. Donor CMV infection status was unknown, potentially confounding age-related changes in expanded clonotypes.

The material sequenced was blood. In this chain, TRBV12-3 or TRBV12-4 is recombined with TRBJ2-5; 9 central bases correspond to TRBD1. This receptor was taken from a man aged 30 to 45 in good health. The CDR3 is CASSLRTGDQETQYF. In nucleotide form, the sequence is TGTGCCAGCTCCCTTCGGACAGGGGATCAAGAGACCCAGTACTTC.